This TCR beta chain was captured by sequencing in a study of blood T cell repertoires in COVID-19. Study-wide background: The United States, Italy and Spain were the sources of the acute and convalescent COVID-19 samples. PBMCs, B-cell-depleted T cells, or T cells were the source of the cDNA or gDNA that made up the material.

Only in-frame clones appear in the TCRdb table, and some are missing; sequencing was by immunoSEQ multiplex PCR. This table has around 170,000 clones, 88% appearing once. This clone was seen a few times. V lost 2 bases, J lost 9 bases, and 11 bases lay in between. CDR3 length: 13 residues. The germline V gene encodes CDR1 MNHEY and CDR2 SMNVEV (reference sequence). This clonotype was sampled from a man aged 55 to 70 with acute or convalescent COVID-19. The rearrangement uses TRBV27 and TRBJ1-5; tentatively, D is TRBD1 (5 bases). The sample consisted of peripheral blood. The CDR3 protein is CASSLGGVMPQHF. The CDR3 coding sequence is TGTGCCAGCAGTTTAGGGGGGGTTATGCCCCAGCATTTT.